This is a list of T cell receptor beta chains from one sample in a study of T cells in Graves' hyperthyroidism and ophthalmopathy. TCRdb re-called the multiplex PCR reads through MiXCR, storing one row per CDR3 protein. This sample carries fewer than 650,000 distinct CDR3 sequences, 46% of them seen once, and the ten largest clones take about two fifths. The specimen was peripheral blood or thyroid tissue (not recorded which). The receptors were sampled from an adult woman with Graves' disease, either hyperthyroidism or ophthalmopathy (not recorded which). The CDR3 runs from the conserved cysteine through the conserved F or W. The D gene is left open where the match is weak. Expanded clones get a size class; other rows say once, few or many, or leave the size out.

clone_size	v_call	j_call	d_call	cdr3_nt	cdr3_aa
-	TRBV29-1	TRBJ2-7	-	TGCAGCTTTGAAGGGTTAGCCTCCTACGAGCAGTACTTC	CSFEGLASYEQYF
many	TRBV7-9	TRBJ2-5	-	TGTGCCAGCAGCTTAGGGACATTGGCAGAGACCCAGTACTTC	CASSLGTLAETQYF
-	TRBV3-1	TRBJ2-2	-	TGTGCCAGCAGCCTCCCGGGACCCGGGGAGCTGTTTTTT	CASSLPGPGELFF
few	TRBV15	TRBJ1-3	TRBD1	TGTGCCACCAGCAGTCCAGGGGGATCTGGAGACACCATATATTTT	CATSSPGGSGDTIYF
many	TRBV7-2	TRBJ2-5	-	TGTGCCAGCAGCTTAACCTGGCGGGTATACGAGACCCAGTACTTC	CASSLTWRVYETQYF
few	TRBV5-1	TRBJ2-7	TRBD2	TGCGCCAGCAGTAGCGGGAGCGGTTCATACGAGCAGTACTTC	CASSSGSGSYEQYF
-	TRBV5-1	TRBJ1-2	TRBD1	TGCGCCAGCAGCTCCTCCCAGGGGGGCTATGGCTACACCTTC	CASSSSQGGYGYTF
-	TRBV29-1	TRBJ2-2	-	TGCAGCGTGCGGCCCATTAACACCGGGGAGCTGTTTTTT	CSVRPINTGELFF
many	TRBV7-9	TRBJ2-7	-	TGTGCCAGCAGCCCCGGACAGAGCCTCTACGAGCAGTACTTC	CASSPGQSLYEQYF
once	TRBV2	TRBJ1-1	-	TGTGCCACCATTGGGAACACTGAAGCTTTCTTT	CATIGNTEAFF
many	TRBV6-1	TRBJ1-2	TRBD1	TGTGCCAGCAGTGAACGGACAGGGAAGGATGGCTACACCTTC	CASSERTGKDGYTF
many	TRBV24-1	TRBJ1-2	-	TGTGCCACCAGTGACACTACAAGAAGCTATGGCTACACCTTC	CATSDTTRSYGYTF
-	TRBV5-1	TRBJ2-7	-	TGCGCCAGCAGCCCTGGAGAGACAGCCTACGAGCAGTACTTC	CASSPGETAYEQYF
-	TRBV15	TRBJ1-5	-	TGTGCCACCAGCAGTGACGGGAGGGGCAAGCCCCAGCATTTT	CATSSDGRGKPQHF
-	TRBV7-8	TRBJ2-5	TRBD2	TGTGCCAGCACTCTGTTTGGCGGGAGTTCGGGTGAGACCCAGTACTTC	CASTLFGGSSGETQYF
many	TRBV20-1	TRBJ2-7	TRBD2	TGCAGTGCTAGAGAGAGCGGGAGAGGCTACGAGCAGTACTTC	CSARESGRGYEQYF
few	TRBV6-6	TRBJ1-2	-	TGTGCCAGCAGTTACGACCGAGAAGCTGGCTACACCTTC	CASSYDREAGYTF
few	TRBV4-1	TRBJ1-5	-	TGCGCCAGCAGCCAAGCTTTTGTGGGGGTGAATCAGCCCCAGCATTTT	CASSQAFVGVNQPQHF
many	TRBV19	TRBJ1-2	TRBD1	TGTGCCAGTAGTTCGATGACAGGGAGTGGCTACACCTTC	CASSSMTGSGYTF
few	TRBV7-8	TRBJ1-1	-	TGTGCCAGCAGCTTAGCTCAGACAGAAGCTTTCTTT	CASSLAQTEAFF
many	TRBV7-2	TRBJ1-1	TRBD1	TGTGCCAGCAGCCCAAATCAGGGGGCGATTGAAGCTTTCTTT	CASSPNQGAIEAFF